This passage covers 31 T cell receptor beta chains from one sample sequenced in a study of T cells after yellow fever vaccination. TCRdb ran MiXCR on the 5' RACE reads and lists one entry per CDR3 protein. The table lists a few hundred thousand distinct CDR3 sequences, roughly 19% of them singletons, with roughly an eighth in the top ten. The material was PBMCs, obtained 15 days after the yellow fever booster vaccination. The receptors were sampled from a man under 40 who received the YFV17D yellow fever vaccine.

The gene calls are TRBV5-6 and TRBJ1-1, with D possibly being TRBD1 (6 bases). Germline CDR1 and CDR2: SGHDT and YYEEEE. This CDR3 spans 17 amino acids. V was clipped by 2 bases and J by 1 base, with 18 bases between them. The CDR3 nucleotides are TGTGCCAGCAGCTTCCCAGGCGCCTCAGGGGCGAACACTGAAGCTTTCTTT. Its translation: CASSFPGASGANTEAFF.

The chain combines TRBV12-3 or TRBV12-4 with TRBJ1-1; D is unclear. This CDR3 spans 14 amino acids. V was cut by 5 bases and J by 5 bases, with 15 bases left in between. The CDR3 loop reads CASSQPQERTEAFF. The CDR3 DNA follows: TGTGCCAGCAGTCAGCCCCAAGAGAGAACTGAAGCTTTCTTT.

The chain joins TRBV12-3 or TRBV12-4 to TRBJ2-1; perhaps TRBD2 as D (5 bases). V was clipped by 7 bases and J by 7 bases, with 14 bases between them. The CDR3 loop spans 13 amino acids. CDR3 sequence reads: CASKPRRFNEQFF. CDR3 nucleotide sequence: TGTGCCAGCAAACCCCGGAGGTTTAATGAGCAGTTCTTC.

This clonotype was observed a handful of times. V usage is TRBV28 and J usage is TRBJ2-7; TRBD1 might be the D (6 bases). Germline loops: CDR1 MDHEN, CDR2 SYDVKM. The V end was cut by 7 bases, the J end by 4 bases, with 20 bases between. The CDR3 loop spans 15 amino acids. The CDR3 sequence is CASNMVGALWYEQYF. The CDR3 DNA is TGTGCCAGCAACATGGTGGGGGCGCTTTGGTACGAGCAGTACTTC.

The CDR3: CASSLGAGGDTGELFF. The CDR3 coding sequence is TGTGCCAGCAGCTTGGGGGCAGGGGGCGACACCGGGGAGCTGTTTTTT. The rearrangement links TRBV5-5 to TRBJ2-2; 8 nucleotides align to TRBD1. Germline CDR1 reads SGHKS; CDR2 reads YYEKEE (reference sequence). The CDR3 is made up of 16 amino acids. With 0 bases clipped from V and 3 bases from J, the junction kept 4 bases outside the gene matches.

The chain combines TRBV28 with TRBJ2-7; D uncertain. Trimming removed 4 bases at V and 3 bases at J, with 13 bases between. CDR1 is MDHEN and CDR2 is SYDVKM in the germline V gene. This CDR3 is built from 14 residues. CDR3 coding DNA: TGTGCCAGCAGTTCCCGGATGCTACTCTACGAGCAGTACTTC. It specifies CASSSRMLLYEQYF.

This clonotype was observed a handful of times. The rearrangement links TRBV7-2 to TRBJ2-3; D not resolved. This CDR3 has 15 amino acids. V was trimmed by 4 bases and J by 1 base, leaving 12 bases between them. Germline loops: CDR1 SGHTA, CDR2 FQGNSA. The CDR3 reads CASSSRTAGTDTQYF. The CDR3 DNA sequence: TGTGCCAGCAGCTCCCGGACGGCGGGCACAGATACGCAGTATTTT.

This clonotype was found a few times. The CDR3 region is CASSQASVGAGNIQYF. In DNA, the CDR3 is TGTGCCAGCAGCCAAGCCAGCGTGGGAGCAGGGAACATTCAGTACTTC. The chain is built from TRBV4-2 and TRBJ2-4; D tentatively reads TRBD1 or TRBD2 (5 bases each). The CDR3 consists of 16 residues. Per the germline V gene, CDR1 is LGHNA and CDR2 is YNFKEQ. V was shortened by 1 base and J by 7 bases, with 17 bases between the two germline ends.

In this sample, this clonotype turned up a few times. V is TRBV3-1 and J is TRBJ2-5; unclear D gene. The germline CDR1 and CDR2 sequences are LGHDT and YNNKEL (reference sequence). V was trimmed by 3 bases and J by 7 bases, leaving 12 bases between them. CDR3 size: 13 residues. The DNA for the CDR3 is TGTGCCAGCAGCCACACTACAATCGGGACCCAGTACTTC. Its protein product is CASSHTTIGTQYF.

The rearrangement uses TRBV18 and TRBJ2-1; TRBD2 matches at 9 bases. J gave up 5 bases and V 3 bases, and 5 bases lay outside the gene matches. The V gene's germline CDR1 is KGHSH and CDR2 LQKENI. CDR3 length: 15 amino acids. The chain's CDR3 is CASSPGLAFNNEQFF. The CDR3 nucleotides are TGTGCCAGCTCACCTGGACTAGCGTTCAACAATGAGCAGTTCTTC.

The chain uses TRBV16 and TRBJ1-2; no clear D. The germline V and J ends were trimmed by 4 bases and 13 bases, with 16 bases remaining between them. Germline assignment: CDR1 KGHSY and CDR2 FQNENV. This CDR3 has 12 residues. The CDR3 reads CASSPLSETSTF. Here the CDR3 DNA reads TGTGCCAGCAGCCCACTTTCAGAGACCTCCACCTTC.

The V and J genes are TRBV6-5 and TRBJ2-7; no reliable D call. CDR1 is MNHEY and CDR2 is SVGAGI in the germline V gene. V dropped 8 bases and J dropped 4 bases, with 6 bases sitting between them. The CDR3 runs 10 residues. CDR3 sequence: CASGQYEQYF. The CDR3 region has the DNA TGTGCCAGCGGCCAATACGAGCAGTACTTC.

J is TRBJ2-1 and V is TRBV6-1, with D possibly being TRBD2 (6 bases). CDR1 and CDR2 from the germline V gene are MNHNS and SASEGT. CDR3 size: 13 residues. V was trimmed by 6 bases and J by 9 bases, leaving 15 bases between them. CDR3 in DNA: TGTGCCAGCAGAACTACGGGAGCCCCTGAGCAGTTCTTC. Its translation: CASRTTGAPEQFF.

This clonotype appeared many times. The J gene is TRBJ2-7, the V gene TRBV3-1, with 7 bases identical to TRBD1. The V gene's germline CDR1 is LGHDT and CDR2 YNNKEL (reference sequence). Losses at the gene ends were 1 base for V and 0 bases for J; bases not matched to a gene: 0. CDR3 size: 14 residues. The CDR3 coding sequence is TGTGCCAGCAGCCAAGGGGACAGCTCCTACGAGCAGTACTTC. Its protein product is CASSQGDSSYEQYF.

The gene calls are TRBV30 and TRBJ1-5; D is uncertain. Trimming removed 2 bases from V and 0 bases from J, with 5 bases in between. Germline lookup yields CDR1 GTSNPN and CDR2 SVGIG (reference sequence). The CDR3 covers 13 residues. CDR3 sequence reads: CAWSQNSNQPQHF. CDR3 nucleotide sequence: TGTGCCTGGAGTCAAAATAGCAATCAGCCCCAGCATTTT.

The V and J genes are TRBV28 and TRBJ2-6, with D tentatively TRBD1 (6 bases). V shed 8 bases and J shed 4 bases, with 15 bases lying between them. The CDR3 length is 15 residues. CDR1 and CDR2 from the germline V gene are MDHEN and SYDVKM. CDR3 sequence: CASLSGALGANVLTF. The CDR3 DNA is TGTGCCAGCCTCTCAGGGGCGCTGGGGGCCAACGTCCTGACTTTC. Complete variable domain (other parts from reference TRBV28 and TRBJ2-6): DVKVTQSSRYLVKRTGEKVFLECVQDMDHENMFWYRQDPGLGLRLIYFSYDVKMKEKGDIPEGYSVSREKKERFSLILESASTNQTSMYLCASLSGALGANVLTFGAGSRLTVL.

V and J are TRBV10-3 and TRBJ2-6; no clear D. Germline assignment: CDR1 ENHRY and CDR2 SYGVKD. V lost 0 bases and J lost 2, with 11 bases in between. The length of the CDR3 is 17 residues. The CDR3 DNA follows: TGTGCCATCAGTGAGTCGTCCTCAAGGGCTGGGGCCAACGTCCTGACTTTC. It encodes CAISESSSRAGANVLTF.

This clonotype was counted only a few times. The V call is TRBV12-3 or TRBV12-4, the J call TRBJ2-1; possible D gene TRBD2, 5 bases. The CDR3 covers 13 residues. Trimming removed 3 bases from V and 6 bases from J, with 9 bases in between. CDR3 DNA sequence: TGTGCCAGCAGTTTTGACTACTTCAATGAGCAGTTCTTC. This codes for CASSFDYFNEQFF.

The chain joins TRBV27 to TRBJ2-7, with a possible D match to TRBD2 (6 bases). Germline V gene sequence: CDR1 MNHEY, CDR2 SMNVEV (reference sequence). The CDR3 has 16 residues. The V end was cut by 8 bases, the J end by 0 bases, with 20 bases between. The CDR3 sequence: CASGLWWGGVSYEQYF. Here the CDR3 DNA reads TGTGCCAGCGGTCTGTGGTGGGGCGGGGTCTCCTACGAGCAGTACTTC.

The V gene is TRBV18, the J gene TRBJ2-1; 7 bases align to TRBD2. The CDR3 runs to 15 residues. The junction had 12 bases not matched to a gene; V was cut back by 7 bases and J by 6 bases. Germline V gene data show CDR1 as KGHSH and CDR2 as LQKENI. CDR3 DNA sequence: TGTGCCAGCTATTTGGAGGGAGGGCCTGGCAATGAGCAGTTCTTC. Encoded protein: CASYLEGGPGNEQFF.

This clonotype was found a few times. The chain has TRBV5-1 and TRBJ2-7, with 7 bases matching TRBD2. V shed 6 bases, J shed 4 bases, and the junction held 10 bases outside the gene matches. This CDR3 comprises 14 residues. Germline CDR1 reads SGHRS; CDR2 reads YFSETQ. The CDR3 spells CASTQVAGAYEQYF. Here the CDR3 DNA reads TGCGCCAGCACGCAGGTGGCGGGAGCGTACGAGCAGTACTTC.

This clonotype was counted between two and nine times. The CDR3 nucleotides read TGTGCCAGCAGACAAGCGGGAGGGGGTGAGGAGCTGTTTTTT. Encoded protein: CASRQAGGGEELFF. The chain carries TRBV12-3 or TRBV12-4 and TRBJ2-2, with 10 positions matching TRBD2. Trimming removed 6 bases from V and 10 bases from J; junction bases left unmatched: 8. The CDR3 is made up of 14 amino acids.

In this sample, this clonotype turned up many times. This chain connects TRBV7-2 to TRBJ2-3; D unclear. Germline V lookup: CDR1 SGHTA, CDR2 FQGNSA. V was trimmed by 5 bases and J by 6 bases, leaving 9 bases between them. The CDR3 has 12 amino acids. The CDR3 region has the DNA TGTGCCAGCAGCGGAACCGTCGATACGCAGTATTTT. It codes for CASSGTVDTQYF.

V and J are TRBV30 and TRBJ2-1, with 7 positions matching TRBD2. The CDR3 is 14 residues long. Germline assignment: CDR1 GTSNPN and CDR2 SVGIG (reference sequence). The junction had 12 bases not matched to a gene; V was cut back by 3 bases and J by 10 bases. The CDR3 region has the DNA TGTGCCTGGAGGGGTCTTAAGCGGGATCGGGAGCAGTTCTTC. Residues: CAWRGLKRDREQFF.

This clonotype appeared many times. This sequence joins TRBV5-1 and TRBJ2-3; D is ambiguous. Germline V gene data show CDR1 as SGHRS and CDR2 as YFSETQ. V was pared by 3 bases and J by 5 bases, with 13 bases between. The CDR3 spans 14 residues. The CDR3 region has the DNA TGCGCCAGCAGCTACCAACGCACGGAAGATACGCAGTATTTT. It is translated as CASSYQRTEDTQYF.

Ten or more counts support this clonotype. The J gene is TRBJ2-7, the V gene TRBV12-3 or TRBV12-4; D remains unclear. The CDR3 totals 13 residues. The V end lost 2 bases, the J end lost 4 bases, and 9 bases lay between the germline ends. The CDR3: CASSLTLPYEQYF. For the CDR3, the DNA is TGTGCCAGCAGTTTAACTCTGCCTTACGAGCAGTACTTC.

This clonotype was counted between two and nine times. V is TRBV20-1 and J is TRBJ2-7; 10 bases are a match to TRBD2. The CDR3 runs 15 residues. Per the germline V gene, CDR1 is DFQATT and CDR2 is SNEGSKA (reference sequence). The J segment lost 4 bases and the V segment lost 5 bases, leaving 11 bases of the junction unmatched. As DNA, the CDR3 is TGCAGTGCTCGTCCTTCTAGCGGGAGTGGGTACGAGCAGTACTTC. Amino acids: CSARPSSGSGYEQYF.

This clonotype has at least ten counts. The genes are TRBV29-1 and TRBJ2-7; 9 bases line up with TRBD1. Trimming removed 6 bases from V and 4 bases from J; junction bases left unmatched: 7. The CDR3 sequence is 13 residues long. Germline V gives CDR1 SQVTM, CDR2 ANQGSEA. The CDR3 protein is CSVGGQGLYEQYF. The CDR3 nucleotides are TGCAGCGTCGGGGGACAGGGATTGTACGAGCAGTACTTC.

In this sample, this clonotype turned up many times. The chain couples TRBV14 to TRBJ2-2; D is unclear. CDR3 length: 15 residues. The germline V and J ends were trimmed by 3 bases and 1 base, with 9 bases remaining between them. Germline V lookup: CDR1 SGHDN, CDR2 FVKESK. For the CDR3, the DNA is TGTGCCAGCAGCCAGGGGTCTAAGAACACCGGGGAGCTGTTTTTT. It translates to CASSQGSKNTGELFF. Using reference TRBV14 and TRBJ2-2 for the parts outside the CDR3, the full variable domain is EAGVTQFPSHSVIEKGQTVTLRCDPISGHDNLYWYRRVMGKEIKFLLHFVKESKQDESGMPNNRFLAERTGGTYSTLKVQPAELEDSGVYFCASSQGSKNTGELFFGEGSRLTVL.

This clonotype was found a few times. This chain uses TRBV20-1 with TRBJ2-3; 12 nucleotides agree with TRBD2. This CDR3 has 20 amino acids. Losses at the gene ends were 4 bases for V and 2 bases for J; bases not matched to a gene: 19. CDR1 and CDR2 (germline): DFQATT, SNEGSKA (reference sequence). DNA for the CDR3: TGCAGTGCTATTATGATTCTGATTTGGCTAGCGGGAGGGCTCACAGATACGCAGTATTTT. It encodes CSAIMILIWLAGGLTDTQYF.

This clonotype was seen more than once but under ten times. The chain is built from TRBV7-2 and TRBJ2-7; 7 nucleotides agree with TRBD1. This CDR3 is 14 amino acids long. Unmatched junction bases numbered 4, after V lost 3 bases and J lost 2 bases. Germline CDR1 SGHTA, CDR2 FQGNSA. The CDR3 region is CASSLGTDTYEQYF. CDR3 sequence (DNA): TGTGCCAGCAGCTTGGGGACAGATACCTACGAGCAGTACTTC.